This TCR beta chain was captured in a study of blood T cell repertoires in COVID-19 (dated by TCRdb to 2018 to 2021). With regard to the full study: Collaborator samples came from the United States, Italy and Spain and covered acute and convalescent phases of COVID-19. The dataset comprised deeply sampled blood TCRbeta repertoires from subjects exposed to, actively infected with, or recovered from COVID-19. A de-identified subject ID, COVID-19 status, age in years and sex were almost always included in the sample metadata. The material from the prospective study consisted of cDNA or gDNA derived from T cells, B-cell-depleted T cells, or PBMCs. The repertoires were released in a freely available public database intended as a resource for research on the immune response to SARS-CoV-2. The samples were drawn from the first 160 participants of the ongoing ImmuneRACE study and from 1,254 subjects provided by 6 global collaborators. Where available, HLA class I and class II types were obtained from metadata supplied by the sample provider rather than from assay-based typing. Beyond this particular receptor, the publication reports: Clinical and demographic metadata were provided uncurated, with the amount varying by source and participant.

Samples from volunteer blood donors who had recovered from COVID-19 were contributed by a second Seattle source. Collaborating institutions collected whole blood in K2EDTA tubes following their own protocols. For TCRbeta analysis, collaborators shipped samples as frozen whole blood, isolated PBMCs, or DNA extracted from either of those sample types. The CDR3, from cysteine to phenylalanine, totals 13 residues. Of the read, only the CDR3 DNA is kept; its 39 bases are in frame from base 1. V is cut by 5 bases and J by 4 bases, and the space between the germline ends is 9 bases. A word on this clone: Which antigen it targets is not known. No per-base quality is available; no much larger clone lies one base away.

TCRbeta CDR3 regions were amplified from genomic DNA by means of the immunoSEQ Assay, a bias-controlled multiplex PCR. In the original analysis: The number of nucleated cells in each sample was estimated from the amplification of reference gene primers within the assay. Sequence reads were collapsed and filtered to measure the absolute abundance of every unique TCRbeta CDR3 rearrangement. For each sample, productive Simpson clonality was calculated by taking the square root of Simpson's diversity index across productive rearrangements. The table was pulled from immuneACCESS by TCRdb, which kept in-frame rearrangements only. Such tables lose some clones; where checked, under half of the loss comes from unresolved V genes, and the rest has no known cause. V, J and clone size are taken as reported in that table, and D and trimming were inferred from the DNA itself. This sample is represented by 200,000 to 300,000 clones; approximately 89% of them were singletons. The ten largest clones represent around 1.5% of the sample.

The chain was built from TRBV12-3 or TRBV12-4 and TRBJ1-3; 6 matching bases give a weak D call of TRBD1. Material: peripheral blood. This clonotype was obtained from a woman between 55 and 75 years old who had recovered from COVID-19. The DNA sequence is TGTGCCAGCAGTCTGGACAGAGGAAACACCATATATTTT. Its coded protein is CASSLDRGNTIYF.